Each of the 13 T cell receptor beta chains below was sequenced from the same sample in a study of regulatory T cells in long-lasting Graves disease. Time point indicated: newly diagnosed GD, antithyroid drugs for less than 3 months. RNA extracted from PBMCs served as the sequencing template. The TCR beta library used iRepertoire HTBI primers with Arm-PCR amplification of CDR3. TCRdb recomputed calls from the multiplex PCR reads with MiXCR, one row per CDR3 protein. Found here are 500,000 or so distinct CDR3 sequences, 15% to 20% of them singletons; the top ten hold 20% to 25%. This same sample was also taken into another study, of T cells in Graves' hyperthyroidism and ophthalmopathy.

This specimen was peripheral blood mononuclear cells (PBMCs), taken at new diagnosis, from a patient treated with antithyroid drugs. These receptors originate from a woman aged 40-65 years with Graves disease.

The table lists this clonotype with many counts. This chain uses TRBV29-1 with TRBJ2-5; D remains ambiguous. Trimming took 3 bases from V and 5 from J, leaving 4 bases between them. The CDR3 totals 10 residues. Germline V gives CDR1 SQVTM, CDR2 ANQGSEA. The CDR3 coding sequence is TGCAGCGTTGACGGGGAGACCCAGTACTTC. Translating it yields CSVDGETQYF.

This clonotype was seen at least ten times. This chain joins TRBV12-5 and TRBJ2-1; D is tentatively TRBD1 or TRBD2 (6 bases each). This CDR3 has 14 amino acids. V gave up 5 bases and J gave up 8 bases, with 16 bases separating them. Germline loops: CDR1 LGHNT, CDR2 FRNRAP. The CDR3 DNA is TGTGCTAGTGGTCTAGGATTGGGGGGCGATGAGCAGTTCTTC. Protein sequence: CASGLGLGGDEQFF.

This clonotype appeared many times. The V call is TRBV20-1, the J call TRBJ2-3, with D maybe TRBD1 (5 bases). Trimming cost V 6 bases and J 6 bases, with 13 bases left between them. Per the germline V gene, CDR1 is DFQATT and CDR2 is SNEGSKA (reference sequence). This CDR3 is 12 amino acids long. CDR3 DNA: TGCAGTGCCAGAAGGGGTCAGGATACGCAGTATTTT. Its protein is CSARRGQDTQYF.

This clonotype was picked up a small number of times. The chain joins TRBV9 to TRBJ1-3; the D is unclear. The CDR3 sequence is 13 residues long. CDR1 is SGDLS, CDR2 YYNGEE, per germline. With 5 bases removed from V and 1 base from J, the gap between germline ends came to 7 bases. This chain's CDR3 is CASRQMSGNTIYF. As DNA, the CDR3 is TGTGCCAGCAGACAGATGTCTGGAAACACCATATATTTT.

This clonotype was counted ten times or more. This chain links TRBV27 with TRBJ2-7, with 9 bases aligning to TRBD1. CDR1 is MNHEY, CDR2 SMNVEV, per germline (reference sequence). Trimming took 5 bases from V and 1 from J; bases not matched to a gene: 12. There are 17 residues in the CDR3. CDR3 loop: CASSPLTGGQGSYEQYF. The CDR3 nucleotides read TGTGCCAGCAGTCCTCTCACCGGGGGACAGGGATCCTACGAGCAGTACTTC.

This clonotype appeared many times. An end of the junction does not agree with germline; a read error may underlie this. The chain joins TRBV5-1 to TRBJ2-3; 10 bases align to TRBD2. This CDR3 spans 14 amino acids. The V gene's germline CDR1 is SGHRS and CDR2 YFSETQ. This CDR3 is CASSLGLAADTQYF. CDR3 in DNA: TGTGCCAGCAGTCTAGGACTAGCGGCAGATACGCAGTATTTT.

This clonotype was counted ten times or more. An end of the junction does not agree with germline; a read error may underlie this. The V call is TRBV5-5, the J call TRBJ2-7; D gene unclear. The CDR3 has 15 residues. Germline-derived CDR1 and CDR2 are SGHKS and YYEKEE (reference sequence). The CDR3 protein is CASSSRLESSYEQYF. The CDR3 DNA sequence: TGCGCCAGCAGCTCTAGACTTGAAAGCTCCTACGAGCAGTACTTC.

This clonotype was picked up many times. V usage is TRBV2 and J usage is TRBJ2-1; 11 bases map to TRBD2. The J call is uncertain, as TRBJ2-5 better fits the DNA end. This CDR3 has 15 amino acids. Germline V gene data show CDR1 as SNHLY and CDR2 as FYNNEI. The CDR3 nucleotides are TGTGCCAGCAGTTCGGGACTAGCGGCCACCGGGACCCAGTACTTC. Amino acids: CASSSGLAATGTQYF.

This clonotype was seen at least ten times. No DNA is shown, since the ends of the CDR3 on it are uncertain; the CDR3 is the one TCRdb lists. The genes are TRBV7-3 and TRBJ2-3; TRBD1 is the table's D call and was not checked against the DNA. Germline CDR1 is SGHTA and CDR2 is FQGTGA. The CDR3 numbers 13 amino acids, ends counted. This chain's CDR3 is CASSDFRGDTQYF.

The sample holds a few counts of this clonotype. The chain has TRBV11-3 and TRBJ2-1; TRBD1 might be the D (7 bases). The germline V gene encodes CDR1 SGHNT and CDR2 YENEEA. V was clipped by 4 bases and J by 2 bases, with 12 bases between them. This CDR3 is 15 amino acids long. The CDR3 DNA reads TGTGCCAGCAGCTCCGGAGGGGGCACCTACAATGAGCAGTTCTTC. Translating it yields CASSSGGGTYNEQFF.

The rearrangement uses TRBV14 and TRBJ1-2; 7 bases match TRBD1. CDR1 and CDR2 (germline): SGHDN, FVKESK. The J segment lost 5 bases and the V segment lost 6 bases, leaving 6 bases of the junction unmatched. The CDR3 covers 13 residues. Here the CDR3 reads CASRQTGWYGYTF. In DNA form, the CDR3 reads TGTGCCAGCAGACAGACAGGGTGGTATGGCTACACCTTC.

The chain uses TRBV6-2 or TRBV6-3 and TRBJ2-4; 9 nucleotides line up with TRBD1. V lost 9 bases, J lost 3 bases, and 9 bases stayed unmatched. Germline V gives CDR1 MNHEY, CDR2 SVGEGT. The CDR3 loop spans 15 amino acids. The DNA of the CDR3 is TGTGCCAGGGCAACGGACAGGGGCAGCAAAAACATTCAGTACTTC. Amino acids: CARATDRGSKNIQYF.

Worth noting for this clonotype: At one boundary the junction diverges from the germline segment, which might be a read error. The chain employs TRBV6-2 or TRBV6-3 and TRBJ2-1; 9 nucleotides agree with TRBD2. CDR1 and CDR2 (germline): MNHEY, SVGEGT. The CDR3 has 13 residues. CDR3 region: CAGSAGLAGEQFF. CDR3 DNA sequence: TGTGCCGGCAGTGCGGGACTAGCTGGTGAGCAGTTCTTC.